This TCR beta chain appears in the sequencing data of a study of T cells after yellow fever vaccination. Study as a whole: Fractions low in cell number were prepared with SMART-Seq v4 Ultra Low Input. Study findings and constraints: It was the secondary response that reached its peak faster, day 5 versus 15, but it was weaker. Most clones from primary vaccination were detected again post-booster (approximately 96% CD4, 88% CD8).

About this clonotype itself: Antigen: not known.

The CDR3 is 15 residues long. Germline loops: CDR1 SGDLS, CDR2 YYNGEE. The V and J ends lost 2 bases and 6 bases, in that order; junction bases with no gene match: 7. TCRdb ran MiXCR on the 5' RACE reads and lists one entry per CDR3 protein. The table shows about 340,000 distinct CDR3 sequences, with almost 4% occurring only once. This clonotype was obtained from a young man who received the YFV17D yellow fever vaccine. The sequenced sample was PBMCs, obtained 5 days after the yellow fever booster vaccination. The chain is built from TRBV9 and TRBJ2-4; 8 bases align to TRBD1. The chain's CDR3 is CASSVGQGTINIQYF. CDR3 bases: TGTGCCAGCAGCGTTGGACAGGGCACAATAAACATTCAGTACTTC.